This TCR beta chain derives from a study of neurological immune-mediated disorders. General study points: Because no CDR3 amino acid sequences were shared across subjects by expanded clones, private repertoires were suggested in all groups.

This CDR3 is built from 16 residues. The trim removed 5 bases at V and 5 bases at J, leaving 8 bases unmatched. Germline CDR1 and CDR2: MDHEN and SYDVKM. This sample's time point: longitudinal time-point 2. Regarding this clonotype: Its matching antigen is unknown.

Using its own MiXCR run on the 5' RACE reads, TCRdb lists one record per CDR3 protein. The sample holds tens of thousands of distinct CDR3 sequences, about 13% seen once. Material for sequencing was PBMCs. The sequence derives from a female donor with HTLV-1-associated myelopathy (HAM/TSP). The J gene is TRBJ2-6, the V gene TRBV28; TRBD1 matches 8 bases. This CDR3 is CASSPRQGRWANVLTF. CDR3 sequence (DNA): TGTGCCAGCAGTCCACGACAGGGGAGATGGGCCAACGTCCTGACTTTC.